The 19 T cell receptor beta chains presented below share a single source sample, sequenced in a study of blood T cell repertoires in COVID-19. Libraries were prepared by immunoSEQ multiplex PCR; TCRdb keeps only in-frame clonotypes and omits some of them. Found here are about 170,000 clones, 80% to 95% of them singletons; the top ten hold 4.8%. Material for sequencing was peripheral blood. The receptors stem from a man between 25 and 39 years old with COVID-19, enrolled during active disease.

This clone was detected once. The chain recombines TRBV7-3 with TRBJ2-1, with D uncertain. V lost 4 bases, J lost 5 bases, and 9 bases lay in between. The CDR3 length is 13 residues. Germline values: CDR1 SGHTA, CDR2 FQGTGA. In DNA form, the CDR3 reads TGTGCCAGCAGCTCAGACAAAGACAATGAGCAGTTCTTC. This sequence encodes CASSSDKDNEQFF.

CDR3 bases: TGCGCCAGCAGTGAGGAGAGGGGGCTTTTGATCTATGGCTACACCTTC. Its protein is CASSEERGLLIYGYTF. The V gene is TRBV10-2, the J gene TRBJ1-2; TRBD1 aligns across 7 bases. Unmatched junction bases numbered 10, after V lost 2 bases and J lost 4 bases. Germline CDR1 reads WSHSY; CDR2 reads SAAADI. This CDR3 spans 16 amino acids.

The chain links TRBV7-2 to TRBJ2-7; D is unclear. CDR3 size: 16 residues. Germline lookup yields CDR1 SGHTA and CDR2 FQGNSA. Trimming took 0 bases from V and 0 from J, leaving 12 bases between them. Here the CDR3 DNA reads TGTGCCAGCAGCTTAGCTTCGACTGAAGCCTCCTACGAGCAGTACTTC. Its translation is CASSLASTEASYEQYF.

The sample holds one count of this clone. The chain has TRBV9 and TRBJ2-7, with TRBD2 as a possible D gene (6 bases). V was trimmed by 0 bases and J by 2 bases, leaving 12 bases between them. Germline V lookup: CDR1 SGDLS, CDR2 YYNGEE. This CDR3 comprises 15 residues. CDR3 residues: CASSVGGDPTYEQYF. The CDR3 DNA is TGTGCCAGCAGCGTAGGGGGGGACCCAACCTACGAGCAGTACTTC.

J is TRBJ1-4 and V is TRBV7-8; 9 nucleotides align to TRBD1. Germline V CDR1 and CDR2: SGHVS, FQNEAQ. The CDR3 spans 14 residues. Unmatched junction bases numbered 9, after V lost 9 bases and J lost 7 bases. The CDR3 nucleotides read TGTGCCAGTACACAGGGGGCGCGGGGTGAAAAACTGTTTTTT. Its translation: CASTQGARGEKLFF.

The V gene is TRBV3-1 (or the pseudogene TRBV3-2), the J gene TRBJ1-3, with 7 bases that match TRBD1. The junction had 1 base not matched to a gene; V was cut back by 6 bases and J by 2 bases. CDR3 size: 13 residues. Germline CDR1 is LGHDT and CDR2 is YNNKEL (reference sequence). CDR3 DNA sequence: TGTGCCAGCAGTACAGGGGCTGGAAACACCATATATTTT. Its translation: CASSTGAGNTIYF.

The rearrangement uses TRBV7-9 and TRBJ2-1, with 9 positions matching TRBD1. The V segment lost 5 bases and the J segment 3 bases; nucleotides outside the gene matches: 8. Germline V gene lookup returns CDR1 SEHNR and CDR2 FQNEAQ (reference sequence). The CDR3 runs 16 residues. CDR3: CASSARTGEIYNEQFF. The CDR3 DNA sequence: TGTGCCAGCAGCGCCCGGACAGGGGAGATCTACAATGAGCAGTTCTTC. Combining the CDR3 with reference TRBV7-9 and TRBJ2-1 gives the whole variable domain DTGVSQNPRHKITKRGQNVTFRCDPISEHNRLYWYRQTLGQGPEFLTYFQNEAQLEKSRLLSDRFSAERPKGSFSTLEIQRTEQGDSAMYLCASSARTGEIYNEQFFGPGTRLTVL.

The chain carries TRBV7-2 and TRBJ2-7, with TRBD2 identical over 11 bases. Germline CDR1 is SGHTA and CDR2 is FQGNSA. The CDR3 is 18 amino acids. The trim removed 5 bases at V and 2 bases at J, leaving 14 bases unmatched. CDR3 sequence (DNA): TGTGCCAGCAGCCGCACCCTAGCGGGGGGCCCTCCTACCTACGAGCAGTACTTC. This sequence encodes CASSRTLAGGPPTYEQYF.

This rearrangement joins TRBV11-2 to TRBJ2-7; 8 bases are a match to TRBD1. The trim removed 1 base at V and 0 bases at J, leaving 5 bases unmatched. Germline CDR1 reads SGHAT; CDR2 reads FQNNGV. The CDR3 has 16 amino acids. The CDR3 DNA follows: TGTGCCAGCAGCTTAGGACAGGGGTCGAGCTCCTACGAGCAGTACTTC. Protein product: CASSLGQGSSSYEQYF.

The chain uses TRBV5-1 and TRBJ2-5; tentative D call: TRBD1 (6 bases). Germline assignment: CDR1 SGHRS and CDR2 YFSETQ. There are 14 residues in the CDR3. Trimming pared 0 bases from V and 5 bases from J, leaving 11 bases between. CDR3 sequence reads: CASSLGGPVETQYF. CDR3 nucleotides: TGCGCCAGCAGCTTGGGGGGGCCAGTGGAGACCCAGTACTTC. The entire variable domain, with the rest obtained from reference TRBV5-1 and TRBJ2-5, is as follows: KAGVTQTPRYLIKTRGQQVTLSCSPISGHRSVSWYQQTPGQGLQFLFEYFSETQRNKGNFPGRFSGRQFSNSRSEMNVSTLELGDSALYLCASSLGGPVETQYFGPGTRLLVL.

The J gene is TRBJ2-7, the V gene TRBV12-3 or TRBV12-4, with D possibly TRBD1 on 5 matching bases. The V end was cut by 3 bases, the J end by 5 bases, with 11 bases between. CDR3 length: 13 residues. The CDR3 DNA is TGTGCCAGCAGTTTTGGGCAGGGTAACGAGCAGTACTTC. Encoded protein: CASSFGQGNEQYF.

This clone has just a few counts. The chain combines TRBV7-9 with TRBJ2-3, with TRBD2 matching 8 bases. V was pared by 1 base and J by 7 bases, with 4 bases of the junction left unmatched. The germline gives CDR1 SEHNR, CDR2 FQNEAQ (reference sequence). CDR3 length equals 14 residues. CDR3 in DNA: TGTGCCAGCAGCTTAGGTAGCGGGGCCAATACGCAGTATTTT. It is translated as CASSLGSGANTQYF.

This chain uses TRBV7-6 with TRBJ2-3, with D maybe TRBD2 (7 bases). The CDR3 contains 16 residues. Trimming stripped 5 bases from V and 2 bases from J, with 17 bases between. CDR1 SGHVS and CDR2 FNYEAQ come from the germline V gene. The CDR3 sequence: CASSKGGGRITDTQYF. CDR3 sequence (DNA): TGTGCCAGCAGCAAGGGGGGGGGCCGGATCACAGATACGCAGTATTTT.

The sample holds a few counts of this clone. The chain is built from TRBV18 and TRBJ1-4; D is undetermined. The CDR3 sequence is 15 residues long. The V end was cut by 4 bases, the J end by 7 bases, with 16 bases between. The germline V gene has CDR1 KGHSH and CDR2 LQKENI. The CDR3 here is CASSRANDPGEKLFF. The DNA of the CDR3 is TGTGCCAGCTCACGGGCGAATGACCCCGGTGAAAAACTGTTTTTT.

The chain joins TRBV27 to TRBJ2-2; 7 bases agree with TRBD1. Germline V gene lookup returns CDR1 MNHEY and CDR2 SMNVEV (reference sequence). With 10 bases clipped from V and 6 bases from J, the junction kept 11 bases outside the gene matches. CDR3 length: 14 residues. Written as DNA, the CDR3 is TGTGCCACAAAAGAGGGGCAGGGGGCCGGGGAGCTGTTTTTT. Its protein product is CATKEGQGAGELFF.

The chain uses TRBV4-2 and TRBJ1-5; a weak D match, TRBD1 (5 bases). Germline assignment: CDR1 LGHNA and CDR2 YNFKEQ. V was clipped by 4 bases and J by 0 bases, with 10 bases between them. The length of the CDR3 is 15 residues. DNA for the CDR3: TGTGCCAGCAGCCCTTCGACAGTTAGCAATCAGCCCCAGCATTTT. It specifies CASSPSTVSNQPQHF.

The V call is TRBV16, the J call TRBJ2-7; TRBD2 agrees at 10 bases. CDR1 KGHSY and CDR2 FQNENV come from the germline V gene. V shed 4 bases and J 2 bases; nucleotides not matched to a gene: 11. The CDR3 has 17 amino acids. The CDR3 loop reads CASSPLQREGRTYEQYF. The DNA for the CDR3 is TGTGCCAGCAGCCCCTTGCAGCGGGAGGGCCGTACCTACGAGCAGTACTTC.

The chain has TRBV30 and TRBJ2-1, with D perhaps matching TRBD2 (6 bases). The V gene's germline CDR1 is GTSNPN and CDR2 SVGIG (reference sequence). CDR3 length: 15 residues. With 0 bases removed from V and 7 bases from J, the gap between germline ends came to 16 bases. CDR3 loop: CAWSVQERALNEQFF. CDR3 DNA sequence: TGTGCCTGGAGTGTACAAGAGCGGGCCCTTAATGAGCAGTTCTTC.

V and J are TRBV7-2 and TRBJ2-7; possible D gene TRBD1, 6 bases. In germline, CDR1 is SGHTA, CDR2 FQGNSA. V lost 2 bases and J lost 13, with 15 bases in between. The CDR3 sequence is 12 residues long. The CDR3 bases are TGTGCCAGCAGCTTACAGGAACAGGGAAAATACTTC. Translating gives CASSLQEQGKYF.